This T cell receptor beta chain is from a study of blood T cell repertoires in COVID-19. The overall study: Acute-phase and convalescent COVID-19 samples originated in the United States, Italy and Spain. The cDNA or gDNA used as material had been derived from T cells, B-cell-depleted T cells, or PBMCs.

In the study's own analysis: Cell counts per sample came from amplifying reference gene primers. Method: immunoSEQ multiplex PCR; TCRdb's copy keeps in-frame clones and lacks some. V, J and clone size are those of that table, while D and trimming were read from the DNA. This sample has some 180,000 clones, with 84% found just once. CDR3 size: 17 residues. Sequences were obtained from peripheral blood. The TCR originated in a human donor in a cohort sampled during active COVID-19. V usage is TRBV7-5 and J usage is TRBJ2-1; the table's D gene call, TRBD2, was not cross checked with the DNA. TRBV7-5 is an annotated pseudogene. DNA for the CDR3: TGTGTCAGAAGCTTAGCCCATCCGGGAAACTCCTACAATGAGCAGTTCTTC. It is translated as CVRSLAHPGNSYNEQFF.